The next 10 T cell receptor beta chains were all read from a single sample in a study of T cell clonality in common variable immunodeficiency. Sequencing used immunoSEQ multiplex PCR; TCRdb keeps in-frame clones, though not all of them. The sample shows 35,000 to 50,000 clones, none of them appearing just once. The sample taken for sequencing was peripheral blood mononuclear cells. These receptors all stem from a person aged 18 to 70 in good health.

This clone was observed a handful of times. From the germline J gene comes the end of the CDR3, since the read stops 3 residues before it. The chain carries TRBV7-9 and TRBJ1-5; D is perhaps TRBD1 (6 bases). V lost 5 bases to trimming and J lost 3 bases, with 8 bases between them. The CDR3 is made up of 13 amino acids. Germline V gives CDR1 SEHNR, CDR2 FQNEAQ (reference sequence). The CDR3 region is CASSGQHNQPQHF. The part of the CDR3 DNA that was read is TGTGCCAGCAGCGGACAGCACAATCAGCCC.

Many counts were recorded for this clone. The read finishes 3 residues shy of the CDR3 end, and the germline J gene is used to complete it. The chain recombines TRBV10-2 with TRBJ2-7; 10 nucleotides align to TRBD1. The CDR3 is 15 residues long. V was clipped by 6 bases and J by 0 bases; unmatched bases: 5. The germline V gene encodes CDR1 WSHSY and CDR2 SAAADI. The DNA read from the CDR3 is TGCGCCAGCAGCCTGGACAGGGGGTTCTCCTACGAG. Its protein is CASSLDRGFSYE. In full, the CDR3 is CASSLDRGFSYEQYF.

This clone was detected many times. The read ends 3 residues early relative to the CDR3; the germline J gene fills the gap. This chain links TRBV2 with TRBJ2-7; a weak D match, TRBD2 (6 bases). Germline V gene sequence: CDR1 SNHLY, CDR2 FYNNEI. V lost 4 bases, J lost 2 bases, and 15 bases lay in between. The CDR3 consists of 15 residues. Here the CDR3 reads CASSVLGGQTYEQYF. The CDR3 DNA, read in part, is TGTGCCAGCAGTGTCCTCGGGGGTCAAACCTACGAG.

This clone was detected ten times or more. With the read ending 3 residues before the CDR3 end, the germline J gene is used to fill in that end. V usage is TRBV29-1 and J usage is TRBJ2-2, with no clear D. CDR3 length: 14 residues. Germline V gives CDR1 SQVTM, CDR2 ANQGSEA. Trimming took 6 bases from V and 1 from J, leaving 12 bases between them. The CDR3 reads CSVETGRNTGELFF. The sequenced CDR3 bases are TGCAGCGTCGAGACTGGAAGGAACACCGGGGAG.

This clone was observed at least ten times. The read gets to within 3 residues of the CDR3 end, and the germline J gene fills in the rest. This chain joins TRBV20-1 and TRBJ2-5; 8 positions match TRBD2. The ends lost 3 bases at V and 5 bases at J; junction bases unmatched: 5. The CDR3 totals 13 residues. Germline-derived CDR1 and CDR2 are DFQATT and SNEGSKA (reference sequence). The CDR3 loop reads CSASGGAGETQYF. The sequenced CDR3 bases are TGCAGTGCTAGCGGGGGGGCCGGGGAGACC.

This clone has a count of ten or more. The sequence runs out 3 residues before the end of the CDR3; the remainder is reconstructed from the germline J gene. V is TRBV11-3 and J is TRBJ2-2; 10 bases fit TRBD1. Germline V gene sequence: CDR1 SGHNT, CDR2 YENEEA. This CDR3 region has 15 residues. The J segment lost 7 bases and the V segment lost 3 bases, leaving 5 bases of the junction unmatched. The CDR3 sequence: CASSLTTGGIGELFF. The CDR3 DNA, read in part, is TGTGCCAGCAGCTTGACGACAGGGGGCATCGGGGAG.

This clone showed up many times. The read terminates 3 residues before the CDR3 end, so the remaining end is supplied by the germline J gene. This chain links TRBV2 with TRBJ2-4; TRBD1 aligns across 11 bases. The CDR3 loop spans 12 amino acids. Germline loops: CDR1 SNHLY, CDR2 FYNNEI. CDR3 bases read: TGTGCCAGCAGAACGGACAGGGGGCGT. Translation gives CASRTDRGR. The whole CDR3 reads CASRTDRGRQYF.

This clone was picked up many times. Read data end 3 residues before the CDR3 end; the end is taken from the germline J gene. The chain joins TRBV20-1 to TRBJ1-2; TRBD1 is a possible D gene (5 bases). The germline gives CDR1 DFQATT, CDR2 SNEGSKA (reference sequence). This CDR3 contains 19 residues. CDR3 DNA (partial): TGCAGTGCTAGGGCAACCAAACCGGGACTAGCGGGAGGGCCGGGGGAC. Translating it yields CSARATKPGLAGGPGD. The CDR3, in full, reads CSARATKPGLAGGPGDYTF.

This clone was recorded at least ten times. The read finishes 3 residues shy of the CDR3 end, and the germline J gene is used to complete it. The chain has TRBV2 and TRBJ1-2; 8 nucleotides agree with TRBD1. V was pared by 7 bases and J by 6 bases, with 13 bases of the junction left unmatched. This CDR3 has 15 residues. The V gene's germline CDR1 is SNHLY and CDR2 FYNNEI. The CDR3 bases that were read are TGTGCCAGCATCCGGGACAGGTCGCGGGCGGATGGC. Protein: CASIRDRSRADG. The CDR3 reads in full as CASIRDRSRADGYTF.

This clone was picked up many times. The sequenced fragment ends 3 residues before the CDR3 boundary, so the rest is inferred from the germline J gene. The J gene is TRBJ2-3, the V gene TRBV9; D unclear. Trimming removed 0 bases at V and 4 bases at J, with 9 bases between. Germline V CDR1 and CDR2: SGDLS, YYNGEE. The CDR3 sequence is 14 residues long. CDR3 DNA, as far as it was read: TGTGCCAGCAGCGTAGCAGTCCTAGCAGATACG. Residues: CASSVAVLADT. The CDR3 reads in full as CASSVAVLADTQYF.